The 20 T cell receptor beta chains below all came from one sample that was sequenced in a study of T cell repertoires in cytomegalovirus infection. MiXCR, applied by TCRdb to the reads, yields one record per CDR3 protein. The table records a few hundred thousand distinct CDR3 sequences, roughly 13% of them present only once. Material for sequencing was PBMCs. The receptors come from a human donor in good health (CMV status not recorded). Some clones in this sample may be carry-over from other donors' samples.

The rearrangement links TRBV4-2 to TRBJ1-1; no definite D call. This CDR3 is built from 14 residues. Germline assignment: CDR1 LGHNA and CDR2 YNFKEQ. Trimming pared 4 bases from V and 5 bases from J, leaving 14 bases between. In DNA form, the CDR3 reads TGTGCCAGCAGCCCGATCCAACAAGGGACTGAAGCTTTCTTT. Translating gives CASSPIQQGTEAFF.

The genes are TRBV29-1 and TRBJ2-2, with 9 bases aligning to TRBD2. The CDR3 runs to 16 residues. The V gene's germline CDR1 is SQVTM and CDR2 ANQGSEA. The V and J ends lost 4 bases and 5 bases, in that order; junction bases with no gene match: 11. The CDR3 DNA reads TGCAGCGTTGTTCTAGCGGGGCTCTCTTGGACCGGGGAGCTGTTTTTT. Protein product: CSVVLAGLSWTGELFF.

This clonotype was detected a few times. The chain is built from TRBV7-6 and TRBJ2-6; no firm D call. Germline-derived CDR1 and CDR2 are SGHVS and FNYEAQ. The CDR3 spans 15 residues. V lost 5 bases and J 0 bases, leaving 8 bases between the germline ends. As DNA, the CDR3 is TGTGCCAGCAGCCCCCAGTACTCTGGGGCCAACGTCCTGACTTTC. This codes for CASSPQYSGANVLTF.

This clonotype was detected many times. This chain connects TRBV7-2 to TRBJ2-5; D is possibly TRBD1 (6 bases). CDR3 length: 14 residues. Germline CDR1 is SGHTA and CDR2 is FQGNSA. The V end lost 2 bases, the J end lost 5 bases, and 12 bases lay between the germline ends. CDR3 in DNA: TGTGCCAGCAGCTTATTTGGGGGCGAGGAGACCCAGTACTTC. It specifies CASSLFGGEETQYF. The full variable domain, its missing parts supplied by reference TRBV7-2 and TRBJ2-5, is GAGVSQSPSNKVTEKGKDVELRCDPISGHTALYWYRQSLGQGLEFLIYFQGNSAPDKSGLPSDRFSAERTGGSVSTLTIQRTQQEDSAVYLCASSLFGGEETQYFGPGTRLLVL.

This clonotype was recorded many times. This chain connects TRBV20-1 to TRBJ1-1; 7 bases match TRBD1. The CDR3 covers 13 residues. Germline lookup yields CDR1 DFQATT and CDR2 SNEGSKA (reference sequence). V shed 1 base and J 2 bases; nucleotides not matched to a gene: 1. CDR3 in amino acids: CSARGTGNTEAFF. CDR3 sequence (DNA): TGCAGTGCTAGAGGGACAGGCAACACTGAAGCTTTCTTT.

V gene TRBV4-1 combines with J gene TRBJ2-5; 9 bases match TRBD1. CDR1 and CDR2 from the germline V gene are MGHRA and YSYEKL. This CDR3 comprises 15 residues. J was trimmed by 5 bases and V by 3 bases; bases with no gene match: 7. CDR3 loop: CASSHQDRGRETQYF. In DNA, the CDR3 is TGCGCCAGCAGCCACCAGGACAGGGGAAGGGAGACCCAGTACTTC.

This clonotype was seen ten or more times. The V gene is TRBV7-2, the J gene TRBJ2-1; D may be TRBD2 (6 bases). This CDR3 region has 16 residues. Trimming shortened V by 0 bases and J by 6 bases, and 15 bases separated the two germline ends. The germline CDR1 and CDR2 sequences are SGHTA and FQGNSA. The CDR3 loop reads CASSLARAGSGNEQFF. CDR3 DNA: TGTGCCAGCAGCTTAGCGCGGGCGGGAAGTGGCAATGAGCAGTTCTTC.

This clonotype has ten or more counts. The gene calls are TRBV7-2 and TRBJ1-2; 7 nucleotides match TRBD1. The CDR3 is made up of 13 amino acids. Unmatched junction bases numbered 8, after V lost 5 bases and J lost 8 bases. Per the germline V gene, CDR1 is SGHTA and CDR2 is FQGNSA. The CDR3 nucleotides are TGTGCCAGCAGCCCCTACCCGACAGGGGGCTACACCTTC. Protein product: CASSPYPTGGYTF.

This clonotype was observed a few times. The chain recombines TRBV29-1 with TRBJ2-7; 7 positions agree with TRBD1. Looked up from germline, CDR1 is SQVTM and CDR2 is ANQGSEA. The CDR3 loop spans 13 amino acids. As DNA, the CDR3 is TGCAGTTGCCAGGGGGAGAGCTCCTACGAGCAGTACTTC. This encodes CSCQGESSYEQYF.

In regard to this clonotype: Being one base from a much bigger clone, this may be a read error. The chain carries TRBV7-6 and TRBJ2-7; the match to TRBD1 covers 9 bases. CDR3 length equals 14 residues. Germline assignment: CDR1 SGHVS and CDR2 FNYEAQ. CDR3 in amino acids: CAGSLGQGTNEQYF. CDR3 nucleotide sequence: TGTGCCGGCAGCCTGGGACAGGGCACGAACGAGCAGTACTTC.

The V call is TRBV20-1, the J call TRBJ1-1, with no clear D. CDR1 and CDR2 from the germline V gene are DFQATT and SNEGSKA (reference sequence). The CDR3 spans 10 residues. V shed 6 bases and J shed 10 bases, with 12 bases lying between them. Here the CDR3 DNA reads TGCAGTGCAGCAGGACTCGGAGCTTTCTTT. Translation: CSAAGLGAFF.

The sample holds a few counts of this clonotype. V gene TRBV9 combines with J gene TRBJ2-3, with D unresolved. This CDR3 contains 17 residues. The germline CDR1 and CDR2 sequences are SGDLS and YYNGEE. Trimming took off 0 bases at V and 10 bases at J, with 24 bases between the two ends. CDR3 residues: CASSVGPMTPQSGSQYF. For the CDR3, the DNA is TGTGCCAGCAGCGTAGGCCCTATGACCCCACAGTCCGGATCGCAGTATTTT.

A few counts support this clonotype. This chain uses TRBV4-2 with TRBJ1-6; D is unresolved. Germline CDR1 LGHNA, CDR2 YNFKEQ. The CDR3 sequence is 12 residues long. Trimming pared 0 bases from V and 10 bases from J, leaving 4 bases between. The CDR3 region is CASSQDYSPLHF. CDR3 coding DNA: TGTGCCAGCAGCCAAGATTACTCACCCCTCCACTTT.

This sequence joins TRBV20-1 and TRBJ1-1; no reliable D call. Germline CDR1 reads DFQATT; CDR2 reads SNEGSKA (reference sequence). V lost 6 bases and J lost 0, with 11 bases in between. The CDR3 is 13 residues long. CDR3 in DNA: TGCAGTGCCTCGGACGGTATGAACACTGAAGCTTTCTTT. It codes for CSASDGMNTEAFF.

This chain connects TRBV7-9 to TRBJ1-5, with 7 bases lining up with TRBD1. With 3 bases clipped from V and 5 bases from J, the junction kept 7 bases outside the gene matches. CDR1 and CDR2 from the germline V gene are SEHNR and FQNEAQ (reference sequence). This CDR3 region has 15 residues. CDR3 coding DNA: TGTGCCAGCAGCTTGTCAGGGGGTAGGGATCAGCCCCAGCATTTT. It yields the protein CASSLSGGRDQPQHF.

This rearrangement joins TRBV19 to TRBJ2-5, with D tentatively TRBD1 or TRBD2 (5 bases each). The CDR3 extends over 14 amino acids. Trimming took off 4 bases at V and 4 bases at J, with 13 bases between the two ends. Per germline, CDR1 LNHDA and CDR2 SQIVND (reference sequence). CDR3 sequence reads: CASSTRRDVETQYF. The DNA for the CDR3 is TGTGCCAGTAGTACGCGCCGGGACGTAGAGACCCAGTACTTC.

This clonotype was detected ten times or more. V usage is TRBV7-3 and J usage is TRBJ2-3; 9 positions match TRBD2. This CDR3 region has 15 residues. Unmatched junction bases numbered 7, after V lost 5 bases and J lost 4 bases. CDR1 and CDR2 (germline): SGHTA, FQGTGA. The CDR3 loop reads CASSPTGTSSDTQYF. As DNA, the CDR3 is TGTGCCAGCAGCCCCACCGGGACTAGCTCAGATACGCAGTATTTT.

This clonotype appeared many times. This chain connects TRBV7-8 to TRBJ1-5, with D possibly being TRBD1 (5 bases). The CDR3 contains 16 residues. Trimming took 1 base from V and 0 from J, leaving 10 bases between them. Looked up from germline, CDR1 is SGHVS and CDR2 is FQNEAQ. As DNA, the CDR3 is TGTGCCAGCAGCTTAGAAGGGGTACTTAGCAATCAGCCCCAGCATTTT. This sequence encodes CASSLEGVLSNQPQHF.

This clonotype was picked up a small number of times. V usage is TRBV29-1 and J usage is TRBJ2-1, with 9 bases fitting TRBD2. The ends lost 7 bases at V and 6 bases at J; junction bases unmatched: 10. The CDR3 has 14 residues. The germline CDR1 and CDR2 sequences are SQVTM and ANQGSEA. The CDR3 DNA sequence: TGCAGCGCCGGGGGAGCGGGGGGCCTCAATGAGCAGTTCTTC. Translating gives CSAGGAGGLNEQFF.

The chain has TRBV12-3 or TRBV12-4 and TRBJ2-1; tentative D call: TRBD2 (7 bases). The V end was cut by 4 bases, the J end by 8 bases, with 15 bases between. This CDR3 region has 14 residues. CDR3 nucleotides: TGTGCCAGCAGTTCTAGCGGTGGGGGCCATGAGCAGTTCTTC. Amino acid sequence: CASSSSGGGHEQFF.